The sequence of this TCR beta chain was determined in a study of cytomegalovirus exposure and HLA in healthy donors. Primers included in the PCR were 60 Vbeta and 13 Jbeta primers. Repertoires were generated with immunoSEQ multiplex PCR, while TCRdb's copy carries only in-frame clones and drops some. The sample contains roughly 80,000 clones, roughly 79% of which appear only once. This CDR3 contains 16 residues. V lost 2 bases and J lost 4; bases outside the gene matches: 6. Germline V gives CDR1 GTSNPN, CDR2 SVGIG (reference sequence). The receptor comes from a woman in her twenties or thirties in good health and CMV-seronegative. The sequenced sample was PBMCs. J is TRBJ2-1 and V is TRBV30, with TRBD2 identical over 12 bases. The chain's CDR3 is CAWSYRGLAGYNEQFF. The CDR3 coding sequence is TGTGCCTGGAGTTACCGTGGACTAGCGGGATACAATGAGCAGTTCTTC.